This TCR beta chain was recovered during a study of T cell clones after liver transplantation. Study-wide context: Subjects received no induction therapy and standard immunosuppression until randomization at 12-24 months post-transplant.

The V end lost 0 bases, the J end lost 8 bases, and 10 bases lay between the germline ends. Per germline, CDR1 LGHNA and CDR2 YSLEER. CDR3 length: 14 residues. Study-level findings and limits: Compared with third party-reactive sequences, donor-reactive ones declined more, independent of withdrawal success. Graft donor-reactive T cells may have migrated into the graft rather than being deleted.

Note on this clone: The antigen is undetermined.

TCRdb's copy holds only in-frame clones and misses some; the assay was immunoSEQ multiplex PCR. This table has some 80,000 clones, around four fifths appearing once. The origin of this receptor is a human patient who received a liver transplant. Some of the T cells might come from the graft donor. V is TRBV4-3 and J is TRBJ1-4; D is uncertain. The source material was CD4+ T cells from blood, sampled around 50 months after liver transplant. The CDR3 loop is CASSQETAEEKLFF. The DNA of the CDR3 is TGCGCCAGCAGCCAAGAGACGGCGGAGGAAAAACTGTTTTTT.